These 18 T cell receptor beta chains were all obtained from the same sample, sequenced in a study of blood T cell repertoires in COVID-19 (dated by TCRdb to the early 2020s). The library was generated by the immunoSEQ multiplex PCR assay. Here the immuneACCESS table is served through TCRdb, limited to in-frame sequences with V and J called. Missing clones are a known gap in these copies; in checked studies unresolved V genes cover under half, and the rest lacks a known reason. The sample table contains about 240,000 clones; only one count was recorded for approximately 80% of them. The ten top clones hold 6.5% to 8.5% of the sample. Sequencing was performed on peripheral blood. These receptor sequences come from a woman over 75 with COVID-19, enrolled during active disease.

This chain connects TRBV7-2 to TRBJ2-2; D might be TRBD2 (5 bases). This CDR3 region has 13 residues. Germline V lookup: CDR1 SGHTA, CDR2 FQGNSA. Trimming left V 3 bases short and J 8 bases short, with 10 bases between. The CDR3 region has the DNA TGTGCCAGCAGCTTCGGCCCGGGAGGGGAGCTGTTTTTT. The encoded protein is CASSFGPGGELFF.

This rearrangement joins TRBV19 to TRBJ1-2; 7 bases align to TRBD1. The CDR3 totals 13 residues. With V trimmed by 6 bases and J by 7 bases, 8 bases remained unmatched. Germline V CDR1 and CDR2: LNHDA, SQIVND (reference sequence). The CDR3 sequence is CASRRTGAGGYTF. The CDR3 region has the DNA TGTGCCAGTAGGCGCACAGGGGCAGGTGGCTACACCTTC.

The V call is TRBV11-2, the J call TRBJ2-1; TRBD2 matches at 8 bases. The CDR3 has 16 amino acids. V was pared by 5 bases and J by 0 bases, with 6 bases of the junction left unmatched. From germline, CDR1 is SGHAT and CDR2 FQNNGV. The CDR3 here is CASSPVRGVSYNEQFF. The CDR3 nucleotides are TGTGCCAGCAGCCCCGTGCGGGGGGTCTCCTACAATGAGCAGTTCTTC.

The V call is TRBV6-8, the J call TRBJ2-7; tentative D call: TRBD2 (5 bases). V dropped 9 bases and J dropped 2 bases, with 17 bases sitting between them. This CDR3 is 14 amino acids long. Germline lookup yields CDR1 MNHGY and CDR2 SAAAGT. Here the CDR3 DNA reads TGTGCCAGGTTACCGGGAAATCGTACCTACGAGCAGTACTTC. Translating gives CARLPGNRTYEQYF.

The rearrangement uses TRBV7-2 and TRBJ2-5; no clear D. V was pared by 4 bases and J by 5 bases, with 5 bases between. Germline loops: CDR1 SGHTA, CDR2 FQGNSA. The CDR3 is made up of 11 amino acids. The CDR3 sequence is CASSSLETQYF. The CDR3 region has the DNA TGTGCCAGCAGCTCCCTGGAGACCCAGTACTTC.

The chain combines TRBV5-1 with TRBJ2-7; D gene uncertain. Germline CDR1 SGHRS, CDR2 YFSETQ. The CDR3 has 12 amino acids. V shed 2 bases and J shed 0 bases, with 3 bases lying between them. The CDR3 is CASSFNSYEQYF. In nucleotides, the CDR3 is TGCGCCAGCAGCTTCAACTCCTACGAGCAGTACTTC.

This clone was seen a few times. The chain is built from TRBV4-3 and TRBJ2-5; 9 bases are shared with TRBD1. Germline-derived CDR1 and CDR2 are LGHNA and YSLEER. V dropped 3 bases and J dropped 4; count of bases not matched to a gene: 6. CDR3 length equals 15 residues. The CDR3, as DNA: TGCGCCAGCAGCCAGGACACAGGGGGCCCAGAGACCCAGTACTTC. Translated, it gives CASSQDTGGPETQYF.

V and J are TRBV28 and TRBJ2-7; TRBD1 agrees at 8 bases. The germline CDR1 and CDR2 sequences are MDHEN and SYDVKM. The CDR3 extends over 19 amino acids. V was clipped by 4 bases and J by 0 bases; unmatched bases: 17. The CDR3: CASSSLPGFGQGSSYEQYF. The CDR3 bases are TGTGCCAGCAGTTCCCTCCCTGGATTTGGACAGGGAAGCTCCTACGAGCAGTACTTC. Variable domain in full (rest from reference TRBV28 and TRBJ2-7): DVKVTQSSRYLVKRTGEKVFLECVQDMDHENMFWYRQDPGLGLRLIYFSYDVKMKEKGDIPEGYSVSREKKERFSLILESASTNQTSMYLCASSSLPGFGQGSSYEQYFGPGTRLTVT.

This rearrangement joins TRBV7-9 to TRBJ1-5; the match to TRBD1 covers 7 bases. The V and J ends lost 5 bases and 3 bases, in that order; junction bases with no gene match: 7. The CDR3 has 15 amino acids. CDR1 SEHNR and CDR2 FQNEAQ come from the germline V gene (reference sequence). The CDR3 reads CASSQDRALNQPQHF. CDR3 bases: TGTGCCAGCAGCCAAGACAGGGCCCTCAATCAGCCCCAGCATTTT.

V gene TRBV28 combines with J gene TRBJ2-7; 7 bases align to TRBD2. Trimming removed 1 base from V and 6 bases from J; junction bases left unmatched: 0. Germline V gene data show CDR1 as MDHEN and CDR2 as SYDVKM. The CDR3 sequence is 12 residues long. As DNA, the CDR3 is TGTGCCAGCAGTTTATCTAGCGGCGAGCAGTACTTC. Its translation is CASSLSSGEQYF.

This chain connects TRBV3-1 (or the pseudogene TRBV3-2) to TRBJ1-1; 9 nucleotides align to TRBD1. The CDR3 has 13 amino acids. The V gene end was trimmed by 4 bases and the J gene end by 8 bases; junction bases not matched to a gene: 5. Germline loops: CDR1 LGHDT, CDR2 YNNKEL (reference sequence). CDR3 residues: CASSPTGGSEAFF. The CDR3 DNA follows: TGTGCCAGCAGCCCTACAGGGGGCTCCGAAGCTTTCTTT.

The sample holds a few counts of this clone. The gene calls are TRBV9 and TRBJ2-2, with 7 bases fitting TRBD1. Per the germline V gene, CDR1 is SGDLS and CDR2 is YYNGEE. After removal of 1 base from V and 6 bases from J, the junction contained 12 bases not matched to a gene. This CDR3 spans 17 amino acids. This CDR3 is CASSVSPPATGSGELFF. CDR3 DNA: TGTGCCAGCAGCGTAAGCCCCCCCGCGACAGGGTCCGGGGAGCTGTTTTTT.

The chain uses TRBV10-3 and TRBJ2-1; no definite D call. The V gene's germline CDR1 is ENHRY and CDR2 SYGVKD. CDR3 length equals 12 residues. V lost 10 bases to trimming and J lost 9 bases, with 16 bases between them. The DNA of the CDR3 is TGTGCCAGCATGCGCCGGGTCGGTGAGCAGTTCTTC. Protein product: CASMRRVGEQFF.

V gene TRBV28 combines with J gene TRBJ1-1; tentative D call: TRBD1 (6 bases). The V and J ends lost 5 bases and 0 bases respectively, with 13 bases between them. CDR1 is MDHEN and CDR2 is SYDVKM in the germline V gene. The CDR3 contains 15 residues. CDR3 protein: CASSPRTVLNTEAFF. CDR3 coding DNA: TGTGCCAGCAGTCCGCGGACAGTGTTGAACACTGAAGCTTTCTTT.

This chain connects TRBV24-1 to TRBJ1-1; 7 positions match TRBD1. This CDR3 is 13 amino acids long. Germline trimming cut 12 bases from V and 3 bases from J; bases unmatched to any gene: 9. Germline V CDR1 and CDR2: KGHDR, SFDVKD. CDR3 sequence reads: CAFSIDRDTEAFF. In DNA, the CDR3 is TGTGCCTTCTCAATCGACAGGGACACTGAAGCTTTCTTT.

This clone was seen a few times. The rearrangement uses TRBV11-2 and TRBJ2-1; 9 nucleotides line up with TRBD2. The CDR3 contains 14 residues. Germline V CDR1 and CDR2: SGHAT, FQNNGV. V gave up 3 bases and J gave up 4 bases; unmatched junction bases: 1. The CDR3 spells CASSFAGGYNEQFF. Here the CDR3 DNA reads TGTGCCAGCAGCTTCGCGGGGGGGTACAATGAGCAGTTCTTC.

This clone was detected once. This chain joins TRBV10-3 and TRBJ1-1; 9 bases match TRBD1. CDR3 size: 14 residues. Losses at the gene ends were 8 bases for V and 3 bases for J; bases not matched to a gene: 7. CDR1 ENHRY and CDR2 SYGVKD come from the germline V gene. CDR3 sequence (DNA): TGTGCCATCGGATGGACAGGGGTTGACACTGAAGCTTTCTTT. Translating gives CAIGWTGVDTEAFF.

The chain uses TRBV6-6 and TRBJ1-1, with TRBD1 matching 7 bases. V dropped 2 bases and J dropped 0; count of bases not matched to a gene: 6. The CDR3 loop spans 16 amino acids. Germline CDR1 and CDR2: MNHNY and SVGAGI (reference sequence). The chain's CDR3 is CASSYTGRGLNTEAFF. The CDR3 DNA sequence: TGTGCCAGCAGTTACACCGGGAGGGGGCTGAACACTGAAGCTTTCTTT.